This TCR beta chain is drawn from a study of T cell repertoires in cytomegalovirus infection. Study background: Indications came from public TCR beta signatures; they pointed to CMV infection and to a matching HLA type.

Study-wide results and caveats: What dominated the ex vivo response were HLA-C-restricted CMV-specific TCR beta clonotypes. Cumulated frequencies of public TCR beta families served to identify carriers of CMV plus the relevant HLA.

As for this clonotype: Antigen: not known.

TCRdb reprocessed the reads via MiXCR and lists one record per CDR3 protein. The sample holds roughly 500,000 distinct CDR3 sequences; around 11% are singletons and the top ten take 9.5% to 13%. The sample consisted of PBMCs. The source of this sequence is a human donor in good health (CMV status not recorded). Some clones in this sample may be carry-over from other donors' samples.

The CDR3 coding sequence is TGCAGTGCTAGAGATCCGAACAGGGTAAACAATGAGCAGTTCTTC. Translation: CSARDPNRVNNEQFF. The J gene is TRBJ2-1, the V gene TRBV20-1, with a possible D match to TRBD1 (6 bases). V lost 0 bases and J 5 bases, leaving 14 bases between the germline ends. This CDR3 contains 15 residues. The V gene's germline CDR1 is DFQATT and CDR2 SNEGSKA (reference sequence).